This T cell receptor (beta chain) stems from a study of T cells in Graves' hyperthyroidism and ophthalmopathy. Absent ophthalmopathy progression within 18 months defined stable Graves' hyperthyroidism. Cells are PBMCs isolated from roughly 9.2 ml of fresh blood. General observations from the study: Peripheral blood also featured most of the thyroid clonotypes expanded above 0.001. Through a model of 13 V-J features, ophthalmopathy was separated from stable hyperthyroidism.

The investigators amplified TCR beta CDR3 regions from RNA transcripts. First-round RT-PCR with HTBI primers amplified the TCR CDR3 region. TCRdb analysed the multiplex PCR reads with MiXCR anew, one entry per CDR3 protein. The sample contains about 560,000 distinct CDR3 sequences, 15% to 20% of which appear only once. Details on this clonotype: The antigen remains undetermined.

This CDR3 spans 17 amino acids. Germline assignment: CDR1 MDHEN and CDR2 SYDVKM. The V segment lost 5 bases and the J segment 5 bases; nucleotides outside the gene matches: 11. Sequenced material: blood. V and J are TRBV28 and TRBJ1-4; 10 positions match TRBD1. The TCR originated in a woman between 18 and 29 years old with Graves' hyperthyroidism. The chain's CDR3 is CASSLGTGAPLNEKLFF. In DNA form, the CDR3 reads TGTGCCAGCAGTCTGGGGACAGGGGCGCCGCTGAATGAAAAACTGTTTTTT.